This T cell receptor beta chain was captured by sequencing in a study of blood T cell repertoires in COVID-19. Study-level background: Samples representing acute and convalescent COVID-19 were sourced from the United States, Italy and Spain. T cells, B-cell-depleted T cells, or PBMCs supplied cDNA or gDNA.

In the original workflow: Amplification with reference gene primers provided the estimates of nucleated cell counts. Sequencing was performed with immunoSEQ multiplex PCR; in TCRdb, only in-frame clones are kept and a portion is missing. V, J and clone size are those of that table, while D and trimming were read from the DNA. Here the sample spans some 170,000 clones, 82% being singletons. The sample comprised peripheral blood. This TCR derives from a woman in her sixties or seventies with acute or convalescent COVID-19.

The CDR3 reads CASSLGQGSGKLFF. The CDR3 region has the DNA TGTGCCAGCAGCTTAGGACAGGGTTCAGGAAAACTGTTTTTT. V and J are TRBV7-9 and TRBJ1-4; 7 nucleotides match TRBD1. The germline V gene has CDR1 SEHNR and CDR2 FQNEAQ (reference sequence). V lost 1 base to trimming and J lost 10 bases; unmatched junction nucleotides: 6. The CDR3 consists of 14 residues.